The 32 T cell receptor beta chains below were found in one sample sequenced in a study of T-cell memory formation after mild COVID-19. TCRdb reprocessed the 5' RACE reads with MiXCR, giving one entry per CDR3 protein. The table records 300,000 or so distinct CDR3 sequences, around 15% of them present only once. Sequenced sample: PBMCs or a T cell subset sorted from them (not recorded which). The receptors were gathered from a young man who had mild COVID-19 (a few samples of this study predate the infection). Cell type and time point are not known.

CDR3 sequence: CASSHLFGANVLTF. The CDR3 DNA follows: TGTGCCAGCAGCCACCTCTTTGGGGCCAACGTCCTGACTTTC. The chain couples TRBV14 to TRBJ2-6; D gene ambiguous. Trimming removed 3 bases at V and 3 bases at J, with 6 bases between. Germline V gene data show CDR1 as SGHDN and CDR2 as FVKESK. The CDR3 loop spans 14 amino acids.

The chain uses TRBV20-1 and TRBJ2-1; 11 bases agree with TRBD1. This CDR3 is 14 amino acids long. V was pared by 5 bases and J by 8 bases, with 8 bases of the junction left unmatched. The germline V gene has CDR1 DFQATT and CDR2 SNEGSKA (reference sequence). CDR3 in DNA: TGCAGTGCTTGGTCCGGGACAGGGGGGGATGAGCAGTTCTTC. Encoded protein: CSAWSGTGGDEQFF.

The chain couples TRBV7-3 to TRBJ2-3; D gene ambiguous. Germline loops: CDR1 SGHTA, CDR2 FQGTGA. This CDR3 is 15 amino acids long. V was clipped by 3 bases and J by 0 bases, with 10 bases between them. The CDR3 nucleotides read TGTGCCAGCAGCTTTTTGGGGTCTAGCACAGATACGCAGTATTTT. Its protein product is CASSFLGSSTDTQYF.

The chain is built from TRBV4-3 and TRBJ1-5, with D unresolved. This CDR3 is built from 15 residues. Trimming shortened V by 2 bases and J by 0 bases, and 8 bases separated the two germline ends. From germline, CDR1 is LGHNA and CDR2 YSLEER. The CDR3 DNA reads TGCGCCAGCAGCCAAATGGCCGATAGCAATCAGCCCCAGCATTTT. Amino acid sequence: CASSQMADSNQPQHF.

This clonotype was seen more than once but under ten times. V gene TRBV12-3 or TRBV12-4 combines with J gene TRBJ2-3; 10 bases line up with TRBD1. The V and J ends lost 6 bases and 5 bases, in that order; junction bases with no gene match: 2. CDR3 length: 13 amino acids. CDR3 protein: CASRGTGVDTQYF. The CDR3 nucleotides read TGTGCCAGCAGGGGGACAGGGGTAGATACGCAGTATTTT.

This clonotype was counted between two and nine times. The genes are TRBV7-2 and TRBJ1-2; D remains ambiguous. CDR1 is SGHTA, CDR2 FQGNSA, per germline. CDR3 length equals 14 residues. V lost 5 bases, J lost 2 bases, and 12 bases lay in between. The CDR3 is CASSPTPDNYGYTF. For the CDR3, the DNA is TGTGCCAGCAGCCCCACCCCTGACAACTATGGCTACACCTTC.

V usage is TRBV5-1 and J usage is TRBJ2-2, with 9 bases lining up with TRBD2. J gave up 4 bases and V 4 bases, and 11 bases lay outside the gene matches. The germline V gene encodes CDR1 SGHRS and CDR2 YFSETQ. This CDR3 region has 17 residues. CDR3 in amino acids: CASSPQSLAGSTGELFF. CDR3 sequence (DNA): TGCGCCAGCAGCCCGCAATCGCTAGCGGGGAGCACCGGGGAGCTGTTTTTT.

The genes are TRBV28 and TRBJ2-3; 7 nucleotides match TRBD1. V was clipped by 6 bases and J by 5 bases; unmatched bases: 5. CDR1 and CDR2 (germline): MDHEN, SYDVKM. This CDR3 comprises 13 residues. The CDR3 DNA reads as TGTGCCAGCAGAAGACAGGGCGGAGATACGCAGTATTTT. It is translated as CASRRQGGDTQYF.

This clonotype was counted at least ten times. This chain connects TRBV7-3 to TRBJ2-1; D is ambiguous. Germline CDR1 is SGHTA and CDR2 is FQGTGA. The V gene lost 5 bases and the J gene lost 1 base, with 9 bases spanning the gap. The CDR3 is made up of 14 amino acids. The CDR3 spells CASSATGSYNEQFF. The CDR3 nucleotides read TGTGCCAGCAGCGCCACCGGTTCCTACAATGAGCAGTTCTTC.

The CDR3 DNA follows: TGCGCCAGCAGCTATACCCCCCTCCAGCGGGGGGGCACAGATACGCAGTATTTT. Translated: CASSYTPLQRGGTDTQYF. V usage is TRBV5-1 and J usage is TRBJ2-3; TRBD2 agrees at 9 bases. Germline V gene data show CDR1 as SGHRS and CDR2 as YFSETQ. This CDR3 has 18 residues. The trim removed 3 bases at V and 1 base at J, leaving 12 bases unmatched. Variable domain in full (rest from reference TRBV5-1 and TRBJ2-3): KAGVTQTPRYLIKTRGQQVTLSCSPISGHRSVSWYQQTPGQGLQFLFEYFSETQRNKGNFPGRFSGRQFSNSRSEMNVSTLELGDSALYLCASSYTPLQRGGTDTQYFGPGTRLTVL.

This clonotype was found a few times. The V gene is TRBV13, the J gene TRBJ2-3; D is uncertain. Germline V gives CDR1 PRHDT, CDR2 FYEKMQ (reference sequence). The CDR3 consists of 15 residues. Trimming removed 2 bases from V and 0 bases from J, with 9 bases in between. The CDR3 spells CASSLRAGSTDTQYF. For the CDR3, the DNA is TGTGCCAGCAGCTTAAGGGCCGGCAGCACAGATACGCAGTATTTT.

The V gene is TRBV28, the J gene TRBJ2-7; 10 bases line up with TRBD1. The CDR3 totals 15 residues. Germline V gives CDR1 MDHEN, CDR2 SYDVKM. Trimming at V came to 3 bases and at J to 7 bases, leaving 9 bases not matched to a gene. The chain's CDR3 is CASSFPGDRGVEQYV. CDR3 bases: TGTGCCAGCAGTTTCCCTGGGGACAGGGGAGTGGAGCAGTACGTC.

CDR3 sequence (DNA): TGCGCCAGTGCCAAGGACAGTTCGCTTCTTGGTGAAGCTTTCTTT. This codes for CASAKDSSLLGEAFF. V usage is TRBV5-1 and J usage is TRBJ1-1; tentatively, D is TRBD1 (6 bases). Germline V lookup: CDR1 SGHRS, CDR2 YFSETQ. Trimming stripped 8 bases from V and 7 bases from J, with 24 bases between. The CDR3 is made up of 15 amino acids.

The gene calls are TRBV27 and TRBJ1-2; D not certain. Looked up from germline, CDR1 is MNHEY and CDR2 is SMNVEV (reference sequence). This CDR3 has 13 amino acids. V shed 2 bases and J shed 6 bases, with 10 bases lying between them. The CDR3 protein is CASSLDGFDGYTF. The CDR3 DNA sequence: TGTGCCAGCAGTTTAGACGGATTTGATGGCTACACCTTC.

The rearrangement links TRBV24-1 to TRBJ2-3, with D possibly being TRBD1 (6 bases). The CDR3 contains 16 residues. CDR1 is KGHDR, CDR2 SFDVKD, per germline. Trimming shortened V by 1 base and J by 2 bases, and 12 bases separated the two germline ends. This CDR3 is CATSDLGGGFTDTQYF. Written as DNA, the CDR3 is TGTGCCACCAGTGATTTAGGTGGGGGCTTCACAGATACGCAGTATTTT.

This clonotype was counted at least ten times. The J gene is TRBJ1-2, the V gene TRBV15; D is unclear. Trimming cost V 2 bases and J 4 bases, with 11 bases left between them. Germline CDR1 and CDR2: LNHNV and YYDKDF (reference sequence). This CDR3 comprises 14 residues. Here the CDR3 DNA reads TGTGCCACCAGCAGAACCACCCCAGGCTATGGCTACACCTTC. Protein sequence: CATSRTTPGYGYTF. Filled out from reference TRBV15 and TRBJ1-2, the complete variable domain reads DAMVIQNPRYQVTQFGKPVTLSCSQTLNHNVMYWYQQKSSQAPKLLFHYYDKDFNNEADTPDNFQSRRPNTSFCFLDIRSPGLGDTAMYLCATSRTTPGYGYTFGSGTRLTVV.

This chain joins TRBV20-1 and TRBJ1-5; 9 bases are a match to TRBD1. With V trimmed by 4 bases and J by 6 bases, 7 bases remained unmatched. This CDR3 is built from 14 residues. CDR1 DFQATT and CDR2 SNEGSKA come from the germline V gene (reference sequence). The CDR3: CSATTGQGSQPQHF. The CDR3 DNA follows: TGCAGTGCTACCACGGGACAGGGATCTCAGCCCCAGCATTTT.

This clonotype has a handful of counts. The gene calls are TRBV20-1 and TRBJ1-4; 7 bases line up with TRBD1. The germline CDR1 and CDR2 sequences are DFQATT and SNEGSKA (reference sequence). The CDR3 spans 13 residues. The V and J ends lost 8 bases and 2 bases, in that order; junction bases with no gene match: 5. CDR3 region: CSTLQGTNEKLFF. CDR3 DNA sequence: TGCAGTACATTACAGGGGACTAATGAAAAACTGTTTTTT.

V gene TRBV3-1 combines with J gene TRBJ2-1; D not certain. Germline V gene lookup returns CDR1 LGHDT and CDR2 YNNKEL (reference sequence). The CDR3 sequence is 13 residues long. V gave up 4 bases and J gave up 4 bases, with 8 bases separating them. The CDR3 spells CASSRSQYNEQFF. The CDR3 DNA reads as TGTGCCAGCAGCCGCAGTCAATACAATGAGCAGTTCTTC.

This clonotype was counted a few times. This rearrangement joins TRBV9 to TRBJ2-1; either TRBD1 or TRBD2 may supply D (7 bases each). The V gene lost 4 bases and the J gene lost 2 bases, with 13 bases spanning the gap. Germline CDR1 is SGDLS and CDR2 is YYNGEE. The CDR3 runs 15 residues. This CDR3 is CASSQGGHPYNEQFF. DNA of the CDR3: TGTGCCAGCAGCCAGGGGGGGCACCCCTACAATGAGCAGTTCTTC. Supplemented by reference TRBV9 and TRBJ2-1, the full variable domain reads DSGVTQTPKHLITATGQRVTLRCSPRSGDLSVYWYQQSLDQGLQFLIQYYNGEERAKGNILERFSAQQFPDLHSELNLSSLELGDSALYFCASSQGGHPYNEQFFGPGTRLTVL.

The sample holds a few counts of this clonotype. The chain recombines TRBV3-1 with TRBJ2-7, with D perhaps matching TRBD2 (6 bases). Per the germline V gene, CDR1 is LGHDT and CDR2 is YNNKEL (reference sequence). The CDR3 totals 15 residues. V was trimmed by 4 bases and J by 4 bases, leaving 17 bases between them. The CDR3 coding sequence is TGTGCCAGCAGCCCCGCAGGAGGGGCCGGTTACGAGCAGTACGTC. Its translation is CASSPAGGAGYEQYV.

The genes are TRBV6-5 and TRBJ2-1, with D unclear. Germline V gives CDR1 MNHEY, CDR2 SVGAGI. The V end lost 4 bases, the J end lost 2 bases, and 9 bases lay between the germline ends. The CDR3 contains 14 residues. The chain's CDR3 is CASSSPLPYNEQFF. CDR3 DNA sequence: TGTGCCAGCAGTTCCCCCCTGCCCTACAATGAGCAGTTCTTC.

This chain links TRBV5-1 with TRBJ1-5; D possibly corresponds to TRBD1 (6 bases). The V gene lost 9 bases and the J gene lost 2 bases, with 9 bases spanning the gap. The CDR3 is 12 amino acids. In germline, CDR1 is SGHRS, CDR2 YFSETQ. The CDR3 sequence: CAKPGGNQPQHF. CDR3 DNA: TGCGCCAAACCAGGGGGCAATCAGCCCCAGCATTTT.

This rearrangement joins TRBV29-1 to TRBJ1-1; perhaps TRBD1 as D (6 bases). This CDR3 comprises 13 residues. Trimming shortened V by 5 bases and J by 4 bases, and 14 bases separated the two germline ends. The germline CDR1 and CDR2 sequences are SQVTM and ANQGSEA. In DNA, the CDR3 is TGCAGCGTTTCTGAGGGGGTGGGCACTGAAGCTTTCTTT. Translation gives CSVSEGVGTEAFF.

The V and J genes are TRBV29-1 and TRBJ1-5; 7 bases match TRBD1. The CDR3 extends over 12 amino acids. Germline V gene lookup returns CDR1 SQVTM and CDR2 ANQGSEA. V dropped 5 bases and J dropped 6; count of bases not matched to a gene: 4. The CDR3 DNA follows: TGCAGCGTTAGACAGGGCACTCAGCCCCAGCATTTT. It encodes CSVRQGTQPQHF.

The V call is TRBV19, the J call TRBJ1-1; TRBD1 is a possible D gene (5 bases). The CDR3 extends over 15 amino acids. V dropped 3 bases and J dropped 0 bases, with 11 bases sitting between them. Germline CDR1 LNHDA, CDR2 SQIVND (reference sequence). The CDR3 region is CASSILPGMNTEAFF. The CDR3 region has the DNA TGTGCCAGTAGTATCCTACCAGGGATGAACACTGAAGCTTTCTTT. The variable domain in full, with the rest retrieved from reference TRBV19 and TRBJ1-1, is DGGITQSPKYLFRKEGQNVTLSCEQNLNHDAMYWYRQDPGQGLRLIYYSQIVNDFQKGDIAEGYSVSREKKESFPLTVTSAQKNPTAFYLCASSILPGMNTEAFFGQGTRLTVV.

The J gene is TRBJ2-7, the V gene TRBV15, with D perhaps matching TRBD1 (6 bases). CDR1 and CDR2 (germline): LNHNV, YYDKDF (reference sequence). V dropped 2 bases and J dropped 3 bases, with 14 bases sitting between them. This CDR3 has 15 residues. In DNA form, the CDR3 reads TGTGCCACCAGCAGAATTCAGGGGCTTAACTACGAGCAGTACTTC. It specifies CATSRIQGLNYEQYF.

The V gene is TRBV11-2, the J gene TRBJ2-1, with D tentatively TRBD2 (6 bases). CDR3 size: 15 residues. Germline V gene lookup returns CDR1 SGHAT and CDR2 FQNNGV. The germline V and J ends were trimmed by 5 bases and 5 bases, with 16 bases remaining between them. CDR3 protein: CASSPGRDFDNEQFF. For the CDR3, the DNA is TGTGCCAGCAGCCCGGGCCGGGACTTTGACAATGAGCAGTTCTTC.

This clonotype was seen a few times. The chain recombines TRBV7-9 with TRBJ2-7, with TRBD2 matching 7 bases. This CDR3 has 15 residues. Germline CDR1 is SEHNR and CDR2 is FQNEAQ (reference sequence). V lost 6 bases, J lost 1 base, and 9 bases stayed unmatched. The CDR3 DNA is TGTGCCAGCAGACCCAGAACGGGGGGATCCTACGAGCAGTACTTC. As protein: CASRPRTGGSYEQYF.

This clonotype was seen a few times. The J gene is TRBJ2-7, the V gene TRBV12-3 or TRBV12-4; D possibly corresponds to TRBD1 (5 bases). This CDR3 contains 15 residues. Between the trimmed V and J ends, which lost 1 base and 2 bases, there was a span of 12 bases. CDR3 in amino acids: CASSLGQGTTYEQYF. As DNA, the CDR3 is TGTGCCAGCAGTTTAGGGCAGGGAACTACCTACGAGCAGTACTTC.

The chain joins TRBV7-3 to TRBJ2-1, with D perhaps TRBD2 (6 bases). The germline CDR1 and CDR2 sequences are SGHTA and FQGTGA. The ends were cut back, 5 bases at V and 4 bases at J, with 12 bases in the middle. This CDR3 has 14 residues. This CDR3 is CASSMDGGYNEQFF. CDR3 nucleotides: TGTGCCAGCAGCATGGACGGAGGGTACAATGAGCAGTTCTTC.

This clonotype was picked up a small number of times. The rearrangement links TRBV7-9 to TRBJ2-5; D is perhaps TRBD1 or TRBD2 (6 bases each). Germline-derived CDR1 and CDR2 are SEHNR and FQNEAQ (reference sequence). V dropped 5 bases and J dropped 5 bases, with 15 bases sitting between them. The CDR3 extends over 14 amino acids. CDR3 nucleotide sequence: TGTGCCAGCAGCCAGTGGGGGGCCGCGGAGACCCAGTACTTC. Translation gives CASSQWGAAETQYF.